A selection of T cell receptor beta chains follows, all from one sample in a study of T cell changes during pregnancy in multiple sclerosis. The method was immunoSEQ multiplex PCR; TCRdb's version includes in-frame clones alone and lacks a portion of them. The sample consists of around 50,000 clones, 92% of them appearing once. The sequencing used CD4+ T cells from peripheral blood mononuclear cells, collected after pregnancy. The receptors were gathered from a female donor in good health, enrolled as a control in a pregnancy study. CDR3s include the opening cysteine and the closing phenylalanine or tryptophan. The order of the fields is clone size, V gene, D gene, J gene, CDR3 DNA, CDR3 protein. The D gene is left open where the match is weak. For some rows the clone size is stated as once, few or many, or as a class when expanded; others skip it.

abundance: few; v_gene: TRBV10-1; d_gene: -; j_gene: TRBJ1-6; CDR3nt: TGCGCCAGCAGTGAAGGGAGTTCACCCCTCCACTTT; CDR3aa: CASSEGSSPLHF
abundance: -; v_gene: TRBV18; d_gene: TRBD1; j_gene: TRBJ2-7; CDR3nt: TGTGCCAGCTCACCAGGGACAGGGGGCTACGAGCAGTACTTC; CDR3aa: CASSPGTGGYEQYF
abundance: once; v_gene: TRBV5-4; d_gene: -; j_gene: TRBJ1-2; CDR3nt: TGTGCCAGCAGAAACGGTCTTAACTATGGCTACACCTTC; CDR3aa: CASRNGLNYGYTF
abundance: -; v_gene: TRBV6-1; d_gene: TRBD1; j_gene: TRBJ2-7; CDR3nt: TGTGCCAGCAGTGAGGACGGGACAGGAGGCCGCGAGCAGTACTTC; CDR3aa: CASSEDGTGGREQYF
abundance: few; v_gene: TRBV7-9; d_gene: -; j_gene: TRBJ2-2; CDR3nt: TGTGCCAGCAGCAGCCGGACCGGGACAAATACCGGGGAGCTGTTTTTT; CDR3aa: CASSSRTGTNTGELFF
abundance: once; v_gene: TRBV11-2; d_gene: TRBD1; j_gene: TRBJ1-6; CDR3nt: TGTGCCAGCAGATTGGGGACAGGGGGTTATTCACCCCTCCACTTT; CDR3aa: CASRLGTGGYSPLHF
abundance: -; v_gene: TRBV6-1; d_gene: TRBD1; j_gene: TRBJ1-2; CDR3nt: TGTGCCAGCGGACGGGACAGGGCTTATGGCTACACCTTC; CDR3aa: CASGRDRAYGYTF
abundance: -; v_gene: TRBV30; d_gene: -; j_gene: TRBJ1-2; CDR3nt: TGTGCCTGCCCCCCGGGGGTCGGACGTGGCTACACCTTC; CDR3aa: CACPPGVGRGYTF
abundance: -; v_gene: TRBV6-1; d_gene: -; j_gene: TRBJ1-6; CDR3nt: TGTGCCAGTCGACAAGTCGATAATTCACCCCTCCACTTT; CDR3aa: CASRQVDNSPLHF
abundance: few; v_gene: TRBV6-1; d_gene: -; j_gene: TRBJ2-7; CDR3nt: TGTGTCAGTGGGTTGTGGGGAGGCAGCTCCTACGAGCAGTACTTC; CDR3aa: CVSGLWGGSSYEQYF
abundance: -; v_gene: TRBV29-1; d_gene: TRBD2; j_gene: TRBJ2-5; CDR3nt: TGCAGCGTAGCGGGAGGGCCAGAGACCCAGTACTTC; CDR3aa: CSVAGGPETQYF
abundance: -; v_gene: TRBV10-2; d_gene: TRBD1; j_gene: TRBJ1-5; CDR3nt: TGCGCCAGCTCTGGACAGGGCAATCAGCCCCAGCATTTT; CDR3aa: CASSGQGNQPQHF
abundance: -; v_gene: TRBV19; d_gene: -; j_gene: TRBJ1-5; CDR3nt: TGTGCCAGTAGTCCCCCGGACAGCTTTAATCAGCCCCAGCATTTT; CDR3aa: CASSPPDSFNQPQHF
abundance: once; v_gene: TRBV10-3; d_gene: TRBD2; j_gene: TRBJ2-5; CDR3nt: TGTGCCATCAGTGGAGGACTAGCGGGGGGCCTGTCGGAGACCCAGTACTTC; CDR3aa: CAISGGLAGGLSETQYF
abundance: -; v_gene: TRBV30; d_gene: -; j_gene: TRBJ2-2; CDR3nt: TGTGCCTGGAGTGTCAGAGGGACCGGGGAGCTGTTTTTT; CDR3aa: CAWSVRGTGELFF
abundance: -; v_gene: TRBV9; d_gene: -; j_gene: TRBJ1-2; CDR3nt: TGTGCCAGCAGCGTAGAGGTAGGGGCCCACTATGGCTACACCTTC; CDR3aa: CASSVEVGAHYGYTF
abundance: -; v_gene: TRBV2; d_gene: TRBD2; j_gene: TRBJ2-3; CDR3nt: TGTGCCAGCAGTGAACAGGGACTAGGCACAGATACGCAGTATTTT; CDR3aa: CASSEQGLGTDTQYF
abundance: -; v_gene: TRBV19; d_gene: TRBD1; j_gene: TRBJ1-5; CDR3nt: TGTGCCACGGGACAGGCTAGCAATCAGCCCCAGCATTTT; CDR3aa: CATGQASNQPQHF
abundance: -; v_gene: TRBV19; d_gene: -; j_gene: TRBJ1-5; CDR3nt: TGTGCCAGTACCGTCGGTAGAGCAAATCAGCCCCAGCATTTT; CDR3aa: CASTVGRANQPQHF
abundance: -; v_gene: TRBV6-5; d_gene: -; j_gene: TRBJ1-5; CDR3nt: TGTGCCAGCAGTTGGGCCGCACATCAGCCCCAGCATTTT; CDR3aa: CASSWAAHQPQHF
abundance: -; v_gene: TRBV11-1; d_gene: -; j_gene: TRBJ2-1; CDR3nt: TGTGCCAGCAGCCCGAGTGGGGGGATACCGGGAGAGCAGTTCTTC; CDR3aa: CASSPSGGIPGEQFF
abundance: -; v_gene: TRBV5-8; d_gene: -; j_gene: TRBJ2-1; CDR3nt: TGTGCCAGGAGAGCCACAGGGTATGAGCAGTTCTTC; CDR3aa: CARRATGYEQFF
abundance: -; v_gene: TRBV7-6; d_gene: -; j_gene: TRBJ1-5; CDR3nt: TGTGCCAGCAGCTTAGAACAGGGAAATCAGCCCCAGCATTTT; CDR3aa: CASSLEQGNQPQHF
abundance: -; v_gene: TRBV7-2; d_gene: -; j_gene: TRBJ2-5; CDR3nt: TGTGCCAGCAGCCCAGGGGCTAGCTCGTACCAAGAGACCCAGTACTTC; CDR3aa: CASSPGASSYQETQYF
abundance: -; v_gene: TRBV7-7; d_gene: -; j_gene: TRBJ1-4; CDR3nt: TGTGCTAGCAGCTTTGGGAGCGAAAAACTGTTTTTT; CDR3aa: CASSFGSEKLFF
abundance: -; v_gene: TRBV19; d_gene: TRBD2; j_gene: TRBJ2-1; CDR3nt: TGTGCCAGTAGTTTGTTAAGCGGGAGCGGTGGATTTTCCGGTGAGCAGTTCTTC; CDR3aa: CASSLLSGSGGFSGEQFF
abundance: -; v_gene: TRBV6-1; d_gene: -; j_gene: TRBJ2-7; CDR3nt: TGTGCCAGCGGGGCCACGGGTGCCTACGAGCAGTACTTC; CDR3aa: CASGATGAYEQYF
abundance: few; v_gene: TRBV28; d_gene: -; j_gene: TRBJ1-1; CDR3nt: TGTGCCAGCACCAACAGTCTAGGGGGGGCCACTGAAGCTTTCTTT; CDR3aa: CASTNSLGGATEAFF
abundance: -; v_gene: TRBV7-2; d_gene: -; j_gene: TRBJ1-2; CDR3nt: TGTGCCAGCAGCTTCGGACAGAACTATGGCTACACCTTC; CDR3aa: CASSFGQNYGYTF
abundance: -; v_gene: TRBV5-1; d_gene: -; j_gene: TRBJ1-3; CDR3nt: TGCGCCAGCAGCTACGGACAGGGAAACACCATATATTTT; CDR3aa: CASSYGQGNTIYF
abundance: few; v_gene: TRBV5-1; d_gene: -; j_gene: TRBJ2-6; CDR3nt: TGCGCCAGCACAGGACCGACAGGAACCCTCGCTGGGGCCAACGTCCTGACTTTC; CDR3aa: CASTGPTGTLAGANVLTF
abundance: -; v_gene: TRBV5-5; d_gene: TRBD1; j_gene: TRBJ2-1; CDR3nt: TGTGCCAGCAGCTTACTAGACAGGGCGCTTGTCAATGAGCAGTTCTTC; CDR3aa: CASSLLDRALVNEQFF
abundance: -; v_gene: TRBV2; d_gene: TRBD1; j_gene: TRBJ1-5; CDR3nt: TGTGCCAGCAGCCCAGGGGACAGAAATCAGCCCCAGCATTTT; CDR3aa: CASSPGDRNQPQHF
abundance: -; v_gene: TRBV29-1; d_gene: TRBD1; j_gene: TRBJ1-5; CDR3nt: TGCAGCGCGGGACAGGGTAATCAGCCCCAGCATTTT; CDR3aa: CSAGQGNQPQHF
abundance: -; v_gene: TRBV6-1; d_gene: -; j_gene: TRBJ1-1; CDR3nt: TGTGCCAGCAGTGAACGGACACCCACTGAAGCTTTCTTT; CDR3aa: CASSERTPTEAFF
abundance: -; v_gene: TRBV21-1; d_gene: -; j_gene: TRBJ2-7; CDR3nt: TGTGCCAGCAGCCCTCAGGACATCCCCCGCCGCTACGAGCAGTACTTC; CDR3aa: CASSPQDIPRRYEQYF
abundance: -; v_gene: TRBV28; d_gene: -; j_gene: TRBJ1-1; CDR3nt: TGTGCCAGCAGTTTATGGCAGGGTCTGAACACTGAAGCTTTCTTT; CDR3aa: CASSLWQGLNTEAFF
abundance: -; v_gene: TRBV6-5; d_gene: -; j_gene: TRBJ2-3; CDR3nt: TGTGCCAGCAGTTACTCGACGCTAGCGGATACGCAGTATTTT; CDR3aa: CASSYSTLADTQYF
abundance: -; v_gene: TRBV18; d_gene: -; j_gene: TRBJ2-7; CDR3nt: TGTGCCAGCTCACCGGGACAACTGACGTACGAGCAGTACTTC; CDR3aa: CASSPGQLTYEQYF
abundance: -; v_gene: TRBV5-1; d_gene: TRBD1; j_gene: TRBJ1-4; CDR3nt: TGCGCCAGCAGCTCAGGCGGGACAGCCAATGAAAAACTGTTTTTT; CDR3aa: CASSSGGTANEKLFF
abundance: -; v_gene: TRBV5-1; d_gene: TRBD1; j_gene: TRBJ2-3; CDR3nt: TGCGCCAGCAGCTTTGGGACAGGTCCCACAGATACGCAGTATTTT; CDR3aa: CASSFGTGPTDTQYF
abundance: once; v_gene: TRBV9; d_gene: TRBD2; j_gene: TRBJ2-1; CDR3nt: TGTGCCAGCAGCGCTACTAGCGCCCCTTACAATGAGCAGTTCTTC; CDR3aa: CASSATSAPYNEQFF
abundance: -; v_gene: TRBV2; d_gene: -; j_gene: TRBJ1-5; CDR3nt: TGTGCCAGCAGTGACGGACAGTTCAGCAATCAGCCCCAGCATTTT; CDR3aa: CASSDGQFSNQPQHF
abundance: -; v_gene: TRBV4-1; d_gene: TRBD1; j_gene: TRBJ1-4; CDR3nt: TGCGCCAGCCTAATCAGGGGGCGCTCTGAAAAACTGTTTTTT; CDR3aa: CASLIRGRSEKLFF
abundance: -; v_gene: TRBV7-9; d_gene: TRBD2; j_gene: TRBJ2-1; CDR3nt: TGTGCCAGCAGCTCCACCACCGGACTAGCGGGGAAACGAAGCAATGAGCAGTTCTTC; CDR3aa: CASSSTTGLAGKRSNEQFF
abundance: -; v_gene: TRBV28; d_gene: -; j_gene: TRBJ2-5; CDR3nt: TGTGCCAGCAGTTCCGACAGTAAAGAGACCCAGTACTTC; CDR3aa: CASSSDSKETQYF
abundance: -; v_gene: TRBV7-2; d_gene: -; j_gene: TRBJ1-2; CDR3nt: TGTGCCAGCAGCCCTTTTCGTGGGGCCGGTGGCTACACCTTC; CDR3aa: CASSPFRGAGGYTF
abundance: -; v_gene: TRBV11-2; d_gene: TRBD1; j_gene: TRBJ2-3; CDR3nt: TGTGCCAGCAGCCAGGGACAGGGGTCCTCAGATACGCAGTATTTT; CDR3aa: CASSQGQGSSDTQYF
abundance: -; v_gene: TRBV7-3; d_gene: -; j_gene: TRBJ2-7; CDR3nt: TGTGCCAGCAGCCAAGGGCCGGGGGTGGCCTACGAGCAGTACTTC; CDR3aa: CASSQGPGVAYEQYF
abundance: -; v_gene: TRBV19; d_gene: -; j_gene: TRBJ2-7; CDR3nt: TGTGCCAGTAGTGTACCACAGGGAACCTCCTACGAGCAGTACTTC; CDR3aa: CASSVPQGTSYEQYF
abundance: -; v_gene: TRBV7-9; d_gene: -; j_gene: TRBJ2-1; CDR3nt: TGTGCCAGCAGCTCTAGGCTGGACACAATCAATGAGCAGTTCTTC; CDR3aa: CASSSRLDTINEQFF
abundance: -; v_gene: TRBV14; d_gene: -; j_gene: TRBJ2-6; CDR3nt: TGTGCCAGCAGTCAGTCGTCGTTAGGGGCCAACGTCCTGACTTTC; CDR3aa: CASSQSSLGANVLTF
abundance: -; v_gene: TRBV7-9; d_gene: -; j_gene: TRBJ1-4; CDR3nt: TGTGCCAGCAGCTTGGTAGATGAAAAACTGTTTTTT; CDR3aa: CASSLVDEKLFF
abundance: -; v_gene: TRBV10-1; d_gene: TRBD1; j_gene: TRBJ1-1; CDR3nt: TGCGCCAGCAAGGGACAGACCACTGAAGCTTTCTTT; CDR3aa: CASKGQTTEAFF
abundance: few; v_gene: TRBV6-5; d_gene: -; j_gene: TRBJ2-5; CDR3nt: TGTGCCAGCAGTTACTCGACCACTACGGGACTGGAGACCCAGTACTTC; CDR3aa: CASSYSTTTGLETQYF
abundance: -; v_gene: TRBV9; d_gene: -; j_gene: TRBJ2-7; CDR3nt: TGTGCCAGCAGCGTAACCACAGGGAACCCCTCCTACGAGCAGTACTTC; CDR3aa: CASSVTTGNPSYEQYF
abundance: once; v_gene: TRBV27; d_gene: -; j_gene: TRBJ2-5; CDR3nt: TGTGCCAGCAGTTTCGGGGGGCCCATACAAGAGACCCAGTACTTC; CDR3aa: CASSFGGPIQETQYF
abundance: -; v_gene: TRBV5-6; d_gene: -; j_gene: TRBJ1-1; CDR3nt: TGTGCCAGCAGCCGGAACACTGAAGCTTTCTTT; CDR3aa: CASSRNTEAFF
abundance: -; v_gene: TRBV28; d_gene: -; j_gene: TRBJ1-2; CDR3nt: TGTGCCAGCAGGGCGGGCGTCTATGGCTACACCTTC; CDR3aa: CASRAGVYGYTF
abundance: -; v_gene: TRBV5-1; d_gene: -; j_gene: TRBJ2-1; CDR3nt: TGCGCCAGCAGCGCCACCGGGACACCTAACAATGAGCAGTTCTTC; CDR3aa: CASSATGTPNNEQFF